This entry features one TCR beta chain sequence. The entry originates in a study of control samples from healthy donors and cancer patients. Clones were read by immunoSEQ multiplex PCR, and TCRdb kept only the in-frame ones, dropping some. The table has approximately 89,000 clones, over 75% seen once. The clonotype comes from a woman in her 40s in good health. What was sequenced was blood.

DNA of the CDR3: TGCGCCAGCAGTGACCCCTGGGCCTCTGGAAACACCATATATTTT. It translates to CASSDPWASGNTIYF. The rearrangement links TRBV10-2 to TRBJ1-3; the D is unclear. V gave up 3 bases and J gave up 0 bases, with 9 bases separating them. The germline V gene encodes CDR1 WSHSY and CDR2 SAAADI. The CDR3 length is 15 residues.